Listed below are T cell receptor beta chains from one sample, sequenced in a study of early T cells in non-severe SARS-CoV-2 infection. MiXCR, run by TCRdb on the 5' RACE reads, gives a single entry per CDR3 protein. The sample contains 25,000 to 30,000 distinct CDR3 sequences, 4% to 5% of which appear only once. Sequencing used whole blood. These receptors originate from an adult who was a healthcare worker with PCR-confirmed SARS-CoV-2 infection or an uninfected control (not recorded which). Each CDR3 is given with its conserved first and last residue.

j_call | v_call | cdr3_aa
TRBJ1-1 | TRBV7-8 | CASSEQKNTEAFF
TRBJ2-3 | TRBV4-1 | CASSHGFRTPGTGDTDTQYF
TRBJ2-3 | TRBV12-3/TRBV12-4 | CASSPRTGSTDTQYF
TRBJ2-7 | TRBV20-1 | CSAREGPSYEQYF
TRBJ2-7 | TRBV20-1 | CSLIPGQGASEQYF
TRBJ2-3 | TRBV11-2 | CASSRSRDTQYF
TRBJ1-5 | TRBV12-3/TRBV12-4 | CASSRLDQPQHF
TRBJ2-7 | TRBV30 | CAWTGGSYEQYF
TRBJ1-1 | TRBV5-6 | CASSFRRDTEAFF
TRBJ1-2 | TRBV29-1 | CSVVVTGDSGYTF
TRBJ2-1 | TRBV11-2 | CASSLERGSEQFF
TRBJ2-1 | TRBV12-3/TRBV12-4 | CASSSVYNEQFF
TRBJ1-5 | TRBV7-8 | CASSHRAGRDDQPQHF
TRBJ2-1 | TRBV6-1 | CASSEAGRRVQFF